This TCR beta chain was captured by sequencing in a study of OX40 agonist ivuxolimab in advanced cancers. Across the whole study: Those treated in dose escalation had hepatocellular carcinoma, melanoma, renal cell cancer or head and neck cancer. Eligibility admitted prior anti-PD-1, anti-PD-L1 or anti-CTLA-4 therapy; around 41% had some.

Generated by immunoSEQ multiplex PCR, the TCRdb table keeps only in-frame clones and is missing some. This sample carries approximately 60,000 clones, around 84% of them seen once, and the ten largest clones take about 0.65%. Overall study findings and caveats: In a subset of nonresponders, normalized T-cell clonal expansion was also low.

A word on this clone: Its specificity is unknown.

The germline V gene encodes CDR1 SGHTA and CDR2 FQGNSA. The CDR3 contains 15 residues. V lost 4 bases and J lost 0; bases outside the gene matches: 3. This TCR was sampled from an adult with an advanced solid tumor such as melanoma, head and neck, liver or kidney cancer. The source material was CD4+ or CD8+ T cells sorted from blood, sampled in a trial of the OX40 agonist ivuxolimab. J is TRBJ1-5 and V is TRBV7-2; 7 bases are shared with TRBD1. The CDR3 loop reads CASSSRTGSNQPQHF. The CDR3 DNA reads TGTGCCAGCAGCTCCCGGACAGGTAGCAATCAGCCCCAGCATTTT. Together with reference TRBV7-2 and TRBJ1-5, the CDR3 gives the full variable domain: GAGVSQSPSNKVTEKGKDVELRCDPISGHTALYWYRQSLGQGLEFLIYFQGNSAPDKSGLPSDRFSAERTGGSVSTLTIQRTQQEDSAVYLCASSSRTGSNQPQHFGDGTRLSIL.